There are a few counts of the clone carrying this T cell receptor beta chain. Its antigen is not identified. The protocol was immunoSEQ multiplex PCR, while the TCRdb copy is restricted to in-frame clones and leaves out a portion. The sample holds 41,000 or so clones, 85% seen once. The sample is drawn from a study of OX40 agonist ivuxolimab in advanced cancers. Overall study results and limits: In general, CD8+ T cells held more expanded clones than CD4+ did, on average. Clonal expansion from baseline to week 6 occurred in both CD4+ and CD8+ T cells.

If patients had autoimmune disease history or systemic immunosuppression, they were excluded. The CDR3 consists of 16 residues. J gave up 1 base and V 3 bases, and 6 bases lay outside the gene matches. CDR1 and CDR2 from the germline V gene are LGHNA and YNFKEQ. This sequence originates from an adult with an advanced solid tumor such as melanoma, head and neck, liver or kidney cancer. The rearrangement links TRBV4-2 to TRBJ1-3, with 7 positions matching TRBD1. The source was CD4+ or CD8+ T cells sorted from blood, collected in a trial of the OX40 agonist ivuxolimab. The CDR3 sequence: CASSQEMTGSGNTIYF. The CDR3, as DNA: TGTGCCAGCAGCCAGGAAATGACAGGGTCTGGAAACACCATATATTTT.